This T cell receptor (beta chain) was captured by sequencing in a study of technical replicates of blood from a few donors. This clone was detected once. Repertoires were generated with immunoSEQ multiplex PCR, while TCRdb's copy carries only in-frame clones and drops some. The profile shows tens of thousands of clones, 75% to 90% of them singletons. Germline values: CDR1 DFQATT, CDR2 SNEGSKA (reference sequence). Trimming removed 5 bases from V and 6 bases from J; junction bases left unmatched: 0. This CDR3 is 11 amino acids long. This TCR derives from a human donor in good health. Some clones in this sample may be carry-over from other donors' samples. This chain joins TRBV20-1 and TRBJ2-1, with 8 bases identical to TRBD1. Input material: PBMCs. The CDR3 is CSADRGNEQFF. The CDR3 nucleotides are TGCAGTGCTGACAGGGGCAATGAGCAGTTCTTC.